This T cell receptor (beta chain) was captured in a study of blood T cell repertoires in COVID-19. Study context: Material from acute and convalescent COVID-19 was sourced from the United States, Italy and Spain. In each case, the material was cDNA or gDNA derived from T cells, B-cell-depleted T cells, or PBMCs.

The table lists this clone with a few counts. The J segment lost 10 bases and the V segment lost 4 bases, leaving 9 bases of the junction unmatched. The CDR3 is 16 residues long. CDR1 MNHEY and CDR2 SVGAGI come from the germline V gene. Per the original data handling: For nucleated cells, counts were estimated from reference gene primer amplification. The method was immunoSEQ multiplex PCR; TCRdb's version includes in-frame clones alone and lacks a portion of them. Clone size and V and J calls were adopted from that table, with D and trimming inferred from the DNA. The repertoire has about 78,000 clones, around 89% of them found once; the top ten carry more than 3.5%.

The gene calls are TRBV6-5 and TRBJ2-1, with 14 positions matching TRBD2. Sequencing used peripheral blood. The sequence was obtained from a woman aged 80 or older with active or convalescent COVID-19. The CDR3 protein is CASSSHRLAGGDEQFF. The CDR3 DNA sequence: TGTGCCAGCAGTTCCCACCGACTAGCGGGAGGGGACGAGCAGTTCTTC.